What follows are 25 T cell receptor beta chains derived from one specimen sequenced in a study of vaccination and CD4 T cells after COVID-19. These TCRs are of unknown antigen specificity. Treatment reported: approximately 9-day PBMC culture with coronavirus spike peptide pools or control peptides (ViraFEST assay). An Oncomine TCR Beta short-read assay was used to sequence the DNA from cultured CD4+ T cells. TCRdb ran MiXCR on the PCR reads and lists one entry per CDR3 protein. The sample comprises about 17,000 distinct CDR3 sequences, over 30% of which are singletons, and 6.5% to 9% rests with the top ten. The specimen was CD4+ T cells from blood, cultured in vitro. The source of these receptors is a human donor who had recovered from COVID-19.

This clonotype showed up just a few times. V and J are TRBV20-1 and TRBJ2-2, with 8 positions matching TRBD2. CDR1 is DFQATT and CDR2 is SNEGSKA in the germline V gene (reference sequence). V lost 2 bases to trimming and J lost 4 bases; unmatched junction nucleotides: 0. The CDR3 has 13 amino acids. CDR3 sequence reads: CSARLAGTGELFF. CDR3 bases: TGCAGTGCTAGACTAGCGGGCACCGGGGAGCTGTTTTTT.

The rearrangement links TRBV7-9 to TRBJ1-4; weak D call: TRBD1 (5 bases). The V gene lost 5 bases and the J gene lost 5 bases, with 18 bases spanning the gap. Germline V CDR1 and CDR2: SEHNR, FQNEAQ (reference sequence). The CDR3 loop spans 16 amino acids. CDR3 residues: CASSPGQGRRNEKLFF. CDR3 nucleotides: TGTGCCAGCAGCCCGGGGCAGGGACGCAGAAATGAAAAACTGTTTTTT.

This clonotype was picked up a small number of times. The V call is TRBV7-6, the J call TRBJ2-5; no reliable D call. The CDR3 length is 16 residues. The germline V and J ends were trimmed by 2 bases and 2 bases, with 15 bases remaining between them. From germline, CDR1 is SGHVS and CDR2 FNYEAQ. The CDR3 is CASSLKSHSWQETQYF. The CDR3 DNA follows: TGTGCCAGCAGCTTAAAGAGCCACTCCTGGCAAGAGACCCAGTACTTC.

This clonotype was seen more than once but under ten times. CDR3 nucleotide sequence: TGTGCCAGCAGTGAGGGCGGGAGGGCGATTATCGGGGAGCTGTTTTTT. Translated: CASSEGGRAIIGELFF. This rearrangement joins TRBV2 to TRBJ2-2; TRBD2 agrees at 9 bases. This CDR3 is built from 16 residues. The junction had 9 bases not matched to a gene; V was cut back by 3 bases and J by 7 bases. CDR1 and CDR2 from the germline V gene are SNHLY and FYNNEI.

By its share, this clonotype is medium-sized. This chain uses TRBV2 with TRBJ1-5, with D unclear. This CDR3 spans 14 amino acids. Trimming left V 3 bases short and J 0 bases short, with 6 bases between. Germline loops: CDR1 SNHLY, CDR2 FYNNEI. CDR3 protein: CASSDVLSNQPQHF. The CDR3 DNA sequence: TGTGCCAGCAGTGACGTCCTTAGCAATCAGCCCCAGCATTTT.

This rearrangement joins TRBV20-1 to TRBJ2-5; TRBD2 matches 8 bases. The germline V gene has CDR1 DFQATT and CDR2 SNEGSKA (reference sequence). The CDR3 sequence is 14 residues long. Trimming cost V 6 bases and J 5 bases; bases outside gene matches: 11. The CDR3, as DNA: TGCAGTGCCAGCGCCGGGACTAGTAGCGAGACCCAGTACTTC. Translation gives CSASAGTSSETQYF.

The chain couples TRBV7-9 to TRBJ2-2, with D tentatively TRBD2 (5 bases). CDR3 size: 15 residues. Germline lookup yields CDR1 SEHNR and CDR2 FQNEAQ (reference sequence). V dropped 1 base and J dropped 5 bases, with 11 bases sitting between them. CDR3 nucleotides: TGTGCCAGCAGCTTAGTTCCGGGAAGTACCGGGGAGCTGTTTTTT. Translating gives CASSLVPGSTGELFF. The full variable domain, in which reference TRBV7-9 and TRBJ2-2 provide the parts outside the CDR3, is DTGVSQNPRHKITKRGQNVTFRCDPISEHNRLYWYRQTLGQGPEFLTYFQNEAQLEKSRLLSDRFSAERPKGSFSTLEIQRTEQGDSAMYLCASSLVPGSTGELFFGEGSRLTVL.

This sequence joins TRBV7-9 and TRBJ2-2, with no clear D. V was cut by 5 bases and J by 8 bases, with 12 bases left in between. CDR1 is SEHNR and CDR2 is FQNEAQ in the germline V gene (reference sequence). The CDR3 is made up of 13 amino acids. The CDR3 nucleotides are TGTGCCAGCAGCGCCCACAGAGATGGGGAGCTGTTTTTT. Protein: CASSAHRDGELFF.

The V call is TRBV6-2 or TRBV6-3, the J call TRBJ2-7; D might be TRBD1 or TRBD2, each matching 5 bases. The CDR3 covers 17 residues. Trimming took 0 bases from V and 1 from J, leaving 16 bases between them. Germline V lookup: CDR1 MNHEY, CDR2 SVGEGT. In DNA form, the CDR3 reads TGTGCCAGCAGTTACTCGAGGGGCAGGTTAGTTTCCTACGAGCAGTACTTC. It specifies CASSYSRGRLVSYEQYF.

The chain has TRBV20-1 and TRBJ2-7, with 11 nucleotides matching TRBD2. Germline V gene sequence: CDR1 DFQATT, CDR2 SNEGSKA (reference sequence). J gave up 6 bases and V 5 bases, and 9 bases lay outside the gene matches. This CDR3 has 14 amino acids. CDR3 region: CSALSGTSGVEQYF. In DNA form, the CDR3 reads TGCAGTGCTCTGTCCGGGACTAGCGGCGTCGAGCAGTACTTC.

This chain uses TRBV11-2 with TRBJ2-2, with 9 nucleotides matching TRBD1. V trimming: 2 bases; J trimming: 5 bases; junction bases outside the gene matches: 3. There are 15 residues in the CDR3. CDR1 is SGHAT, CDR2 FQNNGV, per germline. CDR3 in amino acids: CASSLTGGRTGELFF. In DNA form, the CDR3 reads TGTGCCAGCAGCTTAACAGGGGGCCGGACCGGGGAGCTGTTTTTT.

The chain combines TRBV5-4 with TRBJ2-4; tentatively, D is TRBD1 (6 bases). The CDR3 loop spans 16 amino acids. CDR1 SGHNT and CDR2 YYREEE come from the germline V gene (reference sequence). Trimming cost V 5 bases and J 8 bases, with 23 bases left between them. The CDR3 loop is CASSSQDSGAEDIQYF. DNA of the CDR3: TGTGCCAGCAGTTCGCAAGACTCAGGGGCGGAGGACATTCAGTACTTC.

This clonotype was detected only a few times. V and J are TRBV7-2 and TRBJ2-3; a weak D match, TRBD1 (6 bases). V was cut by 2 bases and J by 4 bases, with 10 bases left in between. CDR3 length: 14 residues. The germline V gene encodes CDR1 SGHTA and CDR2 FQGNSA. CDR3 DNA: TGTGCCAGCAGCTTACAGGGGTTCGCAGATACGCAGTATTTT. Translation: CASSLQGFADTQYF.

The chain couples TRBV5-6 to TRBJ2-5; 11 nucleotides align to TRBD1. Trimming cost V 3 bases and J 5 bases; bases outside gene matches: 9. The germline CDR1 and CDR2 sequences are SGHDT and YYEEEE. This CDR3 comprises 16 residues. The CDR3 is CASSWVSGQGVETQYF. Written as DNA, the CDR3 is TGTGCCAGCAGCTGGGTCTCGGGACAGGGGGTGGAGACCCAGTACTTC.

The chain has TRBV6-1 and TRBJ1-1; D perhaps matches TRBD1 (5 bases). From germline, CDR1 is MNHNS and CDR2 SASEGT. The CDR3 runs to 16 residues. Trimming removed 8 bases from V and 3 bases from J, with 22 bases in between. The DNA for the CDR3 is TGTGCCAGCCAGCCTGCCTCAGTGGGGGAGGACACTGAAGCTTTCTTT. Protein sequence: CASQPASVGEDTEAFF.

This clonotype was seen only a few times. CDR3 in DNA: TGTGCCAGCAGCCCAGGACAGTATAATTCACCCCTCCACTTT. Translating it yields CASSPGQYNSPLHF. The V gene is TRBV7-8, the J gene TRBJ1-6, with D tentatively TRBD1 (6 bases). Trimming stripped 5 bases from V and 4 bases from J, with 9 bases between. The CDR3 has 14 amino acids. Germline lookup yields CDR1 SGHVS and CDR2 FQNEAQ.

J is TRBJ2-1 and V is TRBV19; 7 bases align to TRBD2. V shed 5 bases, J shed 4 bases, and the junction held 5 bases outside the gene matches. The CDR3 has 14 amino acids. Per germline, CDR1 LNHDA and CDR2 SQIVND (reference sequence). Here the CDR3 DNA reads TGTGCCAGTAGTCCGTGGGAGGGTTACAATGAGCAGTTCTTC. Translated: CASSPWEGYNEQFF.

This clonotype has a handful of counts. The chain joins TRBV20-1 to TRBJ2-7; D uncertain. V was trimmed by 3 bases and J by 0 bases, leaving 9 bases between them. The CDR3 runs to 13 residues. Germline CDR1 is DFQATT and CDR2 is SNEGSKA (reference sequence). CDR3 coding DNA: TGCAGTGCTAGCGCAGAAACCTCCTACGAGCAGTACTTC. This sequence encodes CSASAETSYEQYF.

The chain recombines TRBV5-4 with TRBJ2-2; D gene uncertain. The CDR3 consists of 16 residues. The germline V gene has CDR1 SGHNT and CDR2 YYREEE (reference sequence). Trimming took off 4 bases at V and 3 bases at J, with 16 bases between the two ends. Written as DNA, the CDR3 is TGTGCCAGCAGCGGGTCTTGGCGGATAGACACCGGGGAGCTGTTTTTT. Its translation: CASSGSWRIDTGELFF.

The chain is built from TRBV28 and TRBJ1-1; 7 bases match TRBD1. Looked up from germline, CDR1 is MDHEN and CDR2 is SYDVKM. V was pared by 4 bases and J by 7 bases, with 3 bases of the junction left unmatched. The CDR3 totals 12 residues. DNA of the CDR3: TGTGCCAGCAGTTCACAGGGGTTTGAAGCTTTCTTT. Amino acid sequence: CASSSQGFEAFF.

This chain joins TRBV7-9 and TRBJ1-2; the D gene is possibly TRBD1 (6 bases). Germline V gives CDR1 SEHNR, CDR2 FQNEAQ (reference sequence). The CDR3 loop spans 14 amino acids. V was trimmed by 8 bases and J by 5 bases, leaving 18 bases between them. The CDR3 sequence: CASAPRQDGYGYTF. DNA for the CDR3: TGTGCCAGCGCCCCTCGACAGGACGGGTATGGCTACACCTTC. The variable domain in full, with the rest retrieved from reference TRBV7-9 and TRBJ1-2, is DTGVSQNPRHKITKRGQNVTFRCDPISEHNRLYWYRQTLGQGPEFLTYFQNEAQLEKSRLLSDRFSAERPKGSFSTLEIQRTEQGDSAMYLCASAPRQDGYGYTFGSGTRLTVV.

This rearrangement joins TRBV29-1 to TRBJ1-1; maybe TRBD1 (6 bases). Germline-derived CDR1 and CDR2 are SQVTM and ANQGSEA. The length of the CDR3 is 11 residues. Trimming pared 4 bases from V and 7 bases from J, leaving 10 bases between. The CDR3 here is CSVGQVSEAFF. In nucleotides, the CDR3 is TGCAGCGTTGGACAGGTCAGTGAAGCTTTCTTT.

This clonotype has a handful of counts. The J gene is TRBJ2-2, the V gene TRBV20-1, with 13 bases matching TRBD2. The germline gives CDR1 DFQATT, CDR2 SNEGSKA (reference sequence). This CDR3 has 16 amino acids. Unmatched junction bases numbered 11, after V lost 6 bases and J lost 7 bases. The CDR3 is CSADRTSGRANGELFF. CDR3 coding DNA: TGCAGTGCAGATCGAACTAGCGGGAGGGCCAACGGGGAGCTGTTTTTT.

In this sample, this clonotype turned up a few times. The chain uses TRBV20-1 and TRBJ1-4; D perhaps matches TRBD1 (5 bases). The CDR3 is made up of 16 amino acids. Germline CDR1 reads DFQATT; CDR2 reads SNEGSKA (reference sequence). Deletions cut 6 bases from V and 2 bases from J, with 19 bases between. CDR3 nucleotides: TGCAGTGCGATCGAACTGGGCGGGGGTACTAATGAAAAACTGTTTTTT. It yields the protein CSAIELGGGTNEKLFF.

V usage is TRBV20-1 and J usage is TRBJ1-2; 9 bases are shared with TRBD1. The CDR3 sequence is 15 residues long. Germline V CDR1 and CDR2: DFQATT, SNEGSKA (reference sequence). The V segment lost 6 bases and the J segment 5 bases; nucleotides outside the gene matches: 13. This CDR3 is CSAPGRGQGHYGYTF. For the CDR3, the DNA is TGCAGTGCGCCCGGTCGGGGACAGGGTCATTATGGCTACACCTTC.